What follows are 29 T cell receptor beta chains derived from one specimen sequenced in a study of OX40 agonist ivuxolimab in advanced cancers. The method was the immunoSEQ multiplex PCR assay. Here the immuneACCESS table is served through TCRdb, limited to in-frame sequences with V and J called. Missing clones are a known gap in these copies; in checked studies unresolved V genes cover under half, and the rest lacks a known reason. This sample gives 45,000 to 60,000 clones in total; roughly 87% of them show up just once. The ten biggest clones cover about 6.5% of the sample. The sequenced sample was CD4+ or CD8+ T cells sorted from blood, obtained in a trial of the OX40 agonist ivuxolimab. The receptor source for this set is an adult with an advanced solid tumor such as melanoma, head and neck, liver or kidney cancer.

The chain combines TRBV4-3 with TRBJ2-3; D is ambiguous. This CDR3 has 13 residues. Trimming stripped 3 bases from V and 4 bases from J, with 8 bases between. Germline V gene data show CDR1 as LGHNA and CDR2 as YSLEER. The CDR3 region has the DNA TGCGCCAGCAGCCAGGTACAACCAGATACGCAGTATTTT. It is translated as CASSQVQPDTQYF.

The chain joins TRBV6-5 to TRBJ2-7, with TRBD1 matching over 7 bases. The CDR3 length is 13 residues. Germline lookup yields CDR1 MNHEY and CDR2 SVGAGI. Trimming took 5 bases from V and 6 from J; bases not matched to a gene: 7. The CDR3 DNA is TGTGCCAGCAGTACGACAGGGTATGGCGAGCAGTACTTC. Encoded protein: CASSTTGYGEQYF.

This clone came up once. CDR3 protein: CASSLPGGPYNEQFF. The CDR3 nucleotides are TGTGCCAGCAGTCTGCCGGGGGGCCCCTACAATGAGCAGTTCTTC. The genes are TRBV27 and TRBJ2-1; possibly TRBD2 for D (7 bases). Looked up from germline, CDR1 is MNHEY and CDR2 is SMNVEV (reference sequence). V lost 5 bases, J lost 2 bases, and 13 bases lay in between. This CDR3 has 15 amino acids.

Only a few counts were recorded for this clone. The rearrangement uses TRBV2 and TRBJ2-7; no firm D call. Trimming stripped 5 bases from V and 4 bases from J, with 0 bases between. The CDR3 is made up of 9 amino acids. The germline V gene encodes CDR1 SNHLY and CDR2 FYNNEI. The CDR3 here is CASSYEQYV. CDR3 DNA sequence: TGTGCCAGCAGTTACGAGCAGTACGTC.

The rearrangement joins TRBV19 to TRBJ2-7; 12 nucleotides match TRBD2. This CDR3 has 16 residues. The ends lost 5 bases at V and 3 bases at J; junction bases unmatched: 8. Germline CDR1 reads LNHDA; CDR2 reads SQIVND (reference sequence). CDR3 nucleotide sequence: TGTGCCAGTAGTCCTACGACTAGCGGGGGCTACTACGAGCAGTACTTC. Translated: CASSPTTSGGYYEQYF.

The chain employs TRBV7-6 and TRBJ2-7, with a weak D call TRBD1 (5 bases). V dropped 2 bases and J dropped 1 base, with 12 bases sitting between them. CDR1 and CDR2 from the germline V gene are SGHVS and FNYEAQ. The CDR3 loop spans 15 amino acids. Here the CDR3 reads CASSLSEGVSYEQYV. DNA for the CDR3: TGTGCCAGCAGCTTAAGCGAAGGGGTATCCTACGAGCAGTACGTC.

The V and J genes are TRBV29-1 and TRBJ2-7, with D perhaps TRBD1 or TRBD2 (5 bases each). Germline V gene sequence: CDR1 SQVTM, CDR2 ANQGSEA. This CDR3 contains 14 residues. Trimming removed 3 bases from V and 2 bases from J, with 14 bases in between. CDR3 region: CSVESRDGAYEQYF. In DNA, the CDR3 is TGCAGCGTTGAGAGCCGGGACGGCGCCTACGAGCAGTACTTC.

The chain has TRBV7-2 and TRBJ2-1; D remains unclear. The germline CDR1 and CDR2 sequences are SGHTA and FQGNSA. The V and J ends lost 5 bases and 8 bases respectively, with 19 bases between them. This CDR3 spans 15 amino acids. The CDR3 reads CASSPVAYKVDEQFF. The CDR3 DNA reads as TGTGCCAGCAGCCCGGTGGCGTACAAAGTCGATGAGCAGTTCTTC.

The DNA of the CDR3 is TGCAGCGTTGGTGAAATGGTGCGTAGGGTGGAAGGTGAAGCTTTCTTT. Protein product: CSVGEMVRRVEGEAFF. This chain connects TRBV29-1 to TRBJ1-1; D unclear. Trimming stripped 4 bases from V and 7 bases from J, with 25 bases between. The CDR3 covers 16 residues. Germline V CDR1 and CDR2: SQVTM, ANQGSEA.

The rearrangement uses TRBV11-2 and TRBJ2-7; D might be TRBD1 (6 bases). The germline V gene encodes CDR1 SGHAT and CDR2 FQNNGV. Trimming took off 3 bases at V and 3 bases at J, with 12 bases between the two ends. This CDR3 has 14 amino acids. The CDR3 coding sequence is TGTGCCAGCAGCTTGAGGCAGGGGATCTACGAGCAGTACGTC. It is translated as CASSLRQGIYEQYV.

This chain links TRBV10-2 with TRBJ1-4, with TRBD1 matching over 8 bases. V dropped 3 bases and J dropped 6; count of bases not matched to a gene: 6. The CDR3 length is 15 residues. Per germline, CDR1 WSHSY and CDR2 SAAADI. DNA of the CDR3: TGCGCCAGCAGTGAATGGACAGGGCCTGATGAAAAACTGTTTTTT. Its translation: CASSEWTGPDEKLFF.

The rearrangement joins TRBV21-1 to TRBJ2-7. TRBV21-1 counts as a pseudogene. The CDR3 loop spans 11 amino acids. The CDR3 loop is CASSKTHEQYV. In DNA, the CDR3 is TGTGCCAGCAGCAAAACACACGAGCAGTACGTC.

The gene calls are TRBV9 and TRBJ2-3; D might be TRBD1 (5 bases). The CDR3 extends over 17 amino acids. CDR1 and CDR2 (germline): SGDLS, YYNGEE. The V gene lost 0 bases and the J gene lost 2 bases, with 16 bases spanning the gap. The DNA of the CDR3 is TGTGCCAGCAGCGTAGCCCTGACAGATATCCACACAGATACGCAGTATTTT. This translates into CASSVALTDIHTDTQYF.

This chain uses TRBV5-6 with TRBJ2-6, with D unclear. The CDR3 consists of 15 residues. Per germline, CDR1 SGHDT and CDR2 YYEEEE. V was trimmed by 4 bases and J by 2 bases, leaving 10 bases between them. The CDR3 coding sequence is TGTGCCAGCAGCCCCTCGCTCACTGGGGCCAACGTCCTGACTTTC. It codes for CASSPSLTGANVLTF.

This sequence joins TRBV19 and TRBJ1-1; 8 nucleotides match TRBD1. V shed 8 bases, J shed 5 bases, and the junction held 7 bases outside the gene matches. CDR3 length: 13 residues. CDR1 LNHDA and CDR2 SQIVND come from the germline V gene (reference sequence). The DNA of the CDR3 is TGTGCCAGTCAGACAGGGGAAGGAACTGAAGCTTTCTTT. It yields the protein CASQTGEGTEAFF.

By share, this clone ranks as medium-sized. The chain has TRBV4-3 and TRBJ2-2, with D perhaps assigned TRBD1 or TRBD2 (5 bases each). This CDR3 comprises 12 residues. Deletions cut 4 bases from V and 7 bases from J, with 7 bases between. Per germline, CDR1 LGHNA and CDR2 YSLEER. The CDR3 coding sequence is TGCGCCAGCAGCCCAGGGAGCGGGGAGCTGTTTTTT. As protein: CASSPGSGELFF.

This sequence joins TRBV28 and TRBJ1-5, with no clear D. Deletions cut 1 base from V and 7 bases from J, with 8 bases between. Germline V gene sequence: CDR1 MDHEN, CDR2 SYDVKM. This CDR3 is built from 13 residues. In nucleotides, the CDR3 is TGTGCCAGCAGTTTATTACTGAAACAGCCCCAGCATTTT. Its protein product is CASSLLLKQPQHF.

The chain employs TRBV28 and TRBJ2-1; D is perhaps TRBD1 or TRBD2 (5 bases each). The germline V gene encodes CDR1 MDHEN and CDR2 SYDVKM. With 3 bases removed from V and 8 bases from J, the gap between germline ends came to 17 bases. CDR3 length equals 15 residues. DNA for the CDR3: TGTGCCAGCAGTTTCCGACCCTTTGGGGGAGATGAGCAGTTCTTC. Its translation is CASSFRPFGGDEQFF.

This clone was counted a few times. DNA for the CDR3: TGTGCCAGCAGCTTGGCTGGGGCCAACGTCCTGACTTTC. This codes for CASSLAGANVLTF. The rearrangement uses TRBV5-4 and TRBJ2-6; D remains ambiguous. The germline V gene has CDR1 SGHNT and CDR2 YYREEE (reference sequence). V shed 0 bases and J shed 2 bases, with 0 bases lying between them. The CDR3 is made up of 13 amino acids.

J is TRBJ1-3 and V is TRBV15; D unresolved. This CDR3 is built from 15 residues. V shed 0 bases and J shed 2 bases, with 8 bases lying between them. Germline CDR1 LNHNV, CDR2 YYDKDF (reference sequence). For the CDR3, the DNA is TGTGCCACCAGCAGAGATGGTAATCCTGGAAACACCATATATTTT. This sequence encodes CATSRDGNPGNTIYF. Combining the CDR3 with reference TRBV15 and TRBJ1-3 gives the whole variable domain DAMVIQNPRYQVTQFGKPVTLSCSQTLNHNVMYWYQQKSSQAPKLLFHYYDKDFNNEADTPDNFQSRRPNTSFCFLDIRSPGLGDTAMYLCATSRDGNPGNTIYFGEGSWLTVV.

This chain uses TRBV27 with TRBJ2-6; D uncertain. Germline lookup yields CDR1 MNHEY and CDR2 SMNVEV (reference sequence). The CDR3 extends over 15 amino acids. Trimming took off 3 bases at V and 0 bases at J, with 6 bases between the two ends. CDR3 DNA: TGTGCCAGCAGTTTTGGGGTCTCTGGGGCCAACGTCCTGACTTTC. Translating gives CASSFGVSGANVLTF.

The table lists this clone with a few counts. CDR3 loop: CASSLAPDNEQFF. The CDR3 DNA reads as TGTGCCAGCAGCCTTGCCCCCGACAATGAGCAGTTCTTC. The chain carries TRBV11-2 and TRBJ2-1; D gene ambiguous. V shed 5 bases and J shed 5 bases, with 10 bases lying between them. Germline V gene sequence: CDR1 SGHAT, CDR2 FQNNGV. The CDR3 consists of 13 residues.

The chain recombines TRBV5-4 with TRBJ2-3; 12 bases are a match to TRBD2. V shed 3 bases, J shed 0 bases, and the junction held 5 bases outside the gene matches. Germline V gene lookup returns CDR1 SGHNT and CDR2 YYREEE (reference sequence). This CDR3 is 17 amino acids long. The CDR3 sequence: CASSSPTSGGSTDTQYF. CDR3 coding DNA: TGTGCCAGCAGCTCCCCGACTAGCGGGGGAAGCACAGATACGCAGTATTTT.

The rearrangement uses TRBV5-4 and TRBJ2-3, with D maybe TRBD2 (6 bases). The CDR3 contains 15 residues. V gave up 6 bases and J gave up 0 bases, with 14 bases separating them. Germline-derived CDR1 and CDR2 are SGHNT and YYREEE (reference sequence). In nucleotides, the CDR3 is TGTGCCAGCACCGTATATGGGACTAGCACAGATACGCAGTATTTT. Translated, it gives CASTVYGTSTDTQYF.

The chain carries TRBV28 and TRBJ2-5; 7 nucleotides agree with TRBD1. J was trimmed by 1 base and V by 7 bases; bases with no gene match: 3. Germline CDR1 and CDR2: MDHEN and SYDVKM. The CDR3 contains 13 residues. CDR3 region: CASIGTVQETQYF. CDR3 in DNA: TGTGCCAGCATAGGGACAGTCCAAGAGACCCAGTACTTC.

This chain uses TRBV5-1 with TRBJ2-1; a possible D gene is TRBD1 (5 bases). Germline values: CDR1 SGHRS, CDR2 YFSETQ. The CDR3 is 13 residues long. V lost 4 bases, J lost 4 bases, and 9 bases lay in between. As DNA, the CDR3 is TGCGCCAGCAGCCCCGACAGTTACAATGAGCAGTTCTTC. Its protein is CASSPDSYNEQFF.

The table lists this clone with a count of one. The CDR3 is CASSLLEKGGELFF. The CDR3 DNA follows: TGCGCCAGCAGCTTGTTGGAAAAGGGCGGGGAGCTGTTTTTT. The rearrangement joins TRBV5-1 to TRBJ2-2; D uncertain. V was pared by 1 base and J by 7 bases, with 11 bases between. Germline CDR1 and CDR2: SGHRS and YFSETQ. The CDR3 consists of 14 residues.

This chain uses TRBV27 with TRBJ2-5; D is unresolved. Germline V lookup: CDR1 MNHEY, CDR2 SMNVEV (reference sequence). CDR3 length: 12 residues. V gave up 3 bases and J gave up 4 bases, with 6 bases separating them. The CDR3 spells CASSFFGETQYF. CDR3 coding DNA: TGTGCCAGCAGTTTTTTTGGAGAGACCCAGTACTTC.

The J gene is TRBJ2-1, the V gene TRBV2, with no clear D. The V and J ends lost 3 bases and 2 bases respectively, with 8 bases between them. The germline V gene has CDR1 SNHLY and CDR2 FYNNEI. This CDR3 contains 14 residues. For the CDR3, the DNA is TGTGCCAGCAGTGACGGCCCAACCTACAATGAGCAGTTCTTC. It is translated as CASSDGPTYNEQFF.